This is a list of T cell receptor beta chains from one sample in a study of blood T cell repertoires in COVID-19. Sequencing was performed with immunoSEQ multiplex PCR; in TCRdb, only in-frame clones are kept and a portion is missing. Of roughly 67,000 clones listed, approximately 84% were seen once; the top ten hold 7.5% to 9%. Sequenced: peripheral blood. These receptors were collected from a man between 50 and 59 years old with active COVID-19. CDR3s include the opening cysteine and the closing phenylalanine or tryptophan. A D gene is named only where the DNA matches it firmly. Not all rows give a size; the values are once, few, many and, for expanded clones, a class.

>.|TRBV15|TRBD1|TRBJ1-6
TGTGCCACCAGCAGCCGGACAGGGACCCTCCACTTT
CATSSRTGTLHF
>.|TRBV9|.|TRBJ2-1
TGTGCCAGCAGCGTAATCGCGGGTGGACTGGGTGAGCAGTTCTTC
CASSVIAGGLGEQFF
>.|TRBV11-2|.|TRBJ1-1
TGTGCCAGCAGCCCCCCCGTCTACAGATACACTGAAGCTTTCTTT
CASSPPVYRYTEAFF
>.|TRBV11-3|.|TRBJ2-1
TGTGCCAGCAGCCAAGAGCGCTCCTACAATGAGCAGTTCTTC
CASSQERSYNEQFF
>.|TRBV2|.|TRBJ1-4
TGTGCCAGCAGTGAAGCAGTCGACAGGAGCATTGAAAAACTGTTTTTT
CASSEAVDRSIEKLFF
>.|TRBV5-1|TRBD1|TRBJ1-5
TGCGCCAGCAGCTTGGAGGGGACAGGGAGCAATCAGCCCCAGCATTTT
CASSLEGTGSNQPQHF
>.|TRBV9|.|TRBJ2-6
TGTGCCAGCAGCTCCCGAAACCCCCCCGCAGACAAGGTGATGCCTGGGGCCAACGTCCTGACTTTC
CASSSRNPPADKVMPGANVLTF
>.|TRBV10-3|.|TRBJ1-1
TGTGCCATCAGTGGGGGGGTTGGAACTGAAGCTTTCTTT
CAISGGVGTEAFF
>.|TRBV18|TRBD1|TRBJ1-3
TGTGCCAGCTCACCAAGCAGGGGGCATGGAAACACCATATATTTT
CASSPSRGHGNTIYF
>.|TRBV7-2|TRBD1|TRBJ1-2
TGTGCCAGCAGCTTAGGCGGGACAGGGGGTGGCTACACCTTC
CASSLGGTGGGYTF
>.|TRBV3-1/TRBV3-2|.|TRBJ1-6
TGTGCCAGCAGCCAATGGAGCTCCTATAATTCACCCCTCCACTTT
CASSQWSSYNSPLHF
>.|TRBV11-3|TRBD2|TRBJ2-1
TGTGCCAGCAGCTCAGCTGGACTAGCGGGAGTCAATGAGCAGTTCTTC
CASSSAGLAGVNEQFF
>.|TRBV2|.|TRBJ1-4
TGTGCCAGCAGTGGCCCTGACGGGAATGAAAAACTGTTTTTT
CASSGPDGNEKLFF
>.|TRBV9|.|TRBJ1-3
TGTGCCAGCAGCGTCGGAGGGTCGGGGGGAAACACCATATATTTT
CASSVGGSGGNTIYF
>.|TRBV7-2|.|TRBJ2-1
TGTGCCAGCAGCCTTTTTACAGGGTCCTACAATGAGCAGTTCTTC
CASSLFTGSYNEQFF
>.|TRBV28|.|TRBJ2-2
TGTGCCAGCAGTTTGGGACAACAGAACACCGGGGAGCTGTTTTTT
CASSLGQQNTGELFF
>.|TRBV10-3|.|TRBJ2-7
TGTGCCATCAGTGATACTACAGGGAACGAGCAGTACTTC
CAISDTTGNEQYF
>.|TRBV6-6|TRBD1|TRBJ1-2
TGTGCCAGCAGTCGGACAGGGGGCGCAGGCTACACCTTC
CASSRTGGAGYTF
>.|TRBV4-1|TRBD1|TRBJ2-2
TGCGCCAGCAGCCAAGAACGACAGGGGGTAGGCGGGGAGCTGTTTTTT
CASSQERQGVGGELFF
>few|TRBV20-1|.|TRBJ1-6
TGCAGTGCTAGTGGGGGCAGTGATAATTCACCCCTCCACTTT
CSASGGSDNSPLHF
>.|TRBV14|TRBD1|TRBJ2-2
TGTGCCAGCAGCCAACTGCCGGGACAGGGGGCCGGGGAGCTGTTTTTT
CASSQLPGQGAGELFF
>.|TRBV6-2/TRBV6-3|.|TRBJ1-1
TGTGCCAGCAGTTACTCTACAGGGACAGCTTTCTTT
CASSYSTGTAFF
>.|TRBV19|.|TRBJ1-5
TGTGCCAGTAGTATAGGGACAAAATATAGCAATCAGCCCCAGCATTTT
CASSIGTKYSNQPQHF
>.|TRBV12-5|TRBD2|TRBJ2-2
TGTGCTAGTGTCGAGCGGGAGCGGTACACCGGGGAGCTGTTTTTT
CASVERERYTGELFF
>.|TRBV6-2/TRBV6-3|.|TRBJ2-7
TGTGCCAGCAGTAAGACAGGCTCCTACGAGCAGTACTTC
CASSKTGSYEQYF
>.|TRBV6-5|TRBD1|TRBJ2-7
TGTGCCAGCAGTTACCCCGGACAGGGTTCGTACGAGCAGTACTTC
CASSYPGQGSYEQYF
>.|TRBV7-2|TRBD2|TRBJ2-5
TGTGCCAGCAGCCCGGGACTAGAGGGGACCCAGTACTTC
CASSPGLEGTQYF
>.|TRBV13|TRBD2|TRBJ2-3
TGTGCCAGCAGCTCGACTAGCGGGGGGCCCCACGTTTGGGCGCAGTATTTT
CASSSTSGGPHVWAQYF
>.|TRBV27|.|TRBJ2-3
TGTGCCAGCAGTTTGGTGGGGGCGTACACAGATACGCAGTATTTT
CASSLVGAYTDTQYF
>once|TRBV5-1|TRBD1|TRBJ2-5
TGCGCCAGCAGCACTTCCGGGACAGGGTGGGGAGGAGAGACCCAGTACTTC
CASSTSGTGWGGETQYF
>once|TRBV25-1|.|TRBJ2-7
TGTGCCAGCAGTGAGGGGTCCAAGGGCAGGGGCTCCTACGAGCAGTACTTC
CASSEGSKGRGSYEQYF
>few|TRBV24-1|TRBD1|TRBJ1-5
TGTGCCGCCCCAAGTAATGGGTTGACAGGGAAAATTGGTCAGCCCCAGCATTTT
CAAPSNGLTGKIGQPQHF
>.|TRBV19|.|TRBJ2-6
TGTGCCAGTAGAAGACAGTTCTACGGGGCCAACGTCCTGACTTTC
CASRRQFYGANVLTF
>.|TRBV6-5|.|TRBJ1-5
TGTGCCAGCAGGGCTCGGGGGGTAGGCAATCAGCCCCAGCATTTT
CASRARGVGNQPQHF
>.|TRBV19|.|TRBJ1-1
TGTGCCAGTAGTAGGCAGGAGAACACTGAAGCTTTCTTT
CASSRQENTEAFF
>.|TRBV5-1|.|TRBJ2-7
TGCGCCAGCAGCTTTCAGGGGCCGGGTTACGAGCAGTACTTC
CASSFQGPGYEQYF
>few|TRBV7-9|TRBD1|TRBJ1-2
TGTGCCAGCAGCTTAGAGCAGGGGGTGAACTATGGCTACACCTTC
CASSLEQGVNYGYTF
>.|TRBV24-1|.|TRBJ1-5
TGTGCCACCAGTGACCCTAACCTTGACAGTTATAGCAATCAGCCCCAGCATTTT
CATSDPNLDSYSNQPQHF
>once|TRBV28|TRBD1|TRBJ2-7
TGTGCCAGCAGTTCCCACGGGACAGGGGCGGGCTACGAGCAGTACTTC
CASSSHGTGAGYEQYF
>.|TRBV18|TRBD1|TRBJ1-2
TGTGCCAGCTCACCGGGACAGGGGAACTATGGCTACACCTTC
CASSPGQGNYGYTF
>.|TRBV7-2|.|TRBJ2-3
TGTGCCAGCAGCCCCTCGTCCGCAGATACGCAGTATTTT
CASSPSSADTQYF
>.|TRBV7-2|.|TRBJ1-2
TGTGCCAGCACCTCGGGACTCGGGGCCTTTGATGGCTACACCTTC
CASTSGLGAFDGYTF
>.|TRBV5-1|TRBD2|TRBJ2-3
TGCGCGAGCGCCCGGGGGGGGAGCACAGATACGCAGTATTTT
CASARGGSTDTQYF